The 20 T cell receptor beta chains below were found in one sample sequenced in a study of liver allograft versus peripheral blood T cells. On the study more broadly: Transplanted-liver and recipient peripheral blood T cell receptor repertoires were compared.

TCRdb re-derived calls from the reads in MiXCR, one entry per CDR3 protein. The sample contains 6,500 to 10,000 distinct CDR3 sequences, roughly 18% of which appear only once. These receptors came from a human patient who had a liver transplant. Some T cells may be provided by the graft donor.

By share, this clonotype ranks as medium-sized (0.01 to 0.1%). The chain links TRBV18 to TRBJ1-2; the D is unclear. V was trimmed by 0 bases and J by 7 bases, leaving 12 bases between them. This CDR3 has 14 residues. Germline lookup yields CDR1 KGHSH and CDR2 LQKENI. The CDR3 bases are TGTGCCAGCTCACCACCGGACGGGGTTGGTGGCTACACCTTC. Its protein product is CASSPPDGVGGYTF.

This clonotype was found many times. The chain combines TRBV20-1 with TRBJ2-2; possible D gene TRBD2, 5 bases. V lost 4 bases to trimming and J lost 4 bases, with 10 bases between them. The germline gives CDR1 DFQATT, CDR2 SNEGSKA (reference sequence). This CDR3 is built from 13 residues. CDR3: CSAKRGFTGELFF. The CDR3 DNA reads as TGCAGTGCTAAAAGAGGGTTCACCGGGGAGCTGTTTTTT.

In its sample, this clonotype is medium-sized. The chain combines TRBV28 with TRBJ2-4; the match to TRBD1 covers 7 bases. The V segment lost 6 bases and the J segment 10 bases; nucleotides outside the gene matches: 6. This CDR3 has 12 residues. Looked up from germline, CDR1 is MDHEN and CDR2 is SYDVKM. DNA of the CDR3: TGTGCCAGCAGCTCACAGGGGAGAATTCAGTACTTC. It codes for CASSSQGRIQYF.

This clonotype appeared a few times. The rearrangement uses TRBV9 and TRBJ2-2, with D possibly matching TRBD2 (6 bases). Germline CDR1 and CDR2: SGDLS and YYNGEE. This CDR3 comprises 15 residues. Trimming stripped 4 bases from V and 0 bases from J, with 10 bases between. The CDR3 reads CASSTWGANTGELFF. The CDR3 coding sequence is TGTGCCAGCAGCACTTGGGGGGCGAACACCGGGGAGCTGTTTTTT.

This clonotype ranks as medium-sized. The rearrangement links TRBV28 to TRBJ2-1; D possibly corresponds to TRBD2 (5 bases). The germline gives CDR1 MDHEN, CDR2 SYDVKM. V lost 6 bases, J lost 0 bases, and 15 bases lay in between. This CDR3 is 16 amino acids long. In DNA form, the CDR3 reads TGTGCCAGCAGGGGCGGAGGACTTAGCTCCTACAATGAGCAGTTCTTC. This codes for CASRGGGLSSYNEQFF. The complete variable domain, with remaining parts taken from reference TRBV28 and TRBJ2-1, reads DVKVTQSSRYLVKRTGEKVFLECVQDMDHENMFWYRQDPGLGLRLIYFSYDVKMKEKGDIPEGYSVSREKKERFSLILESASTNQTSMYLCASRGGGLSSYNEQFFGPGTRLTVL.

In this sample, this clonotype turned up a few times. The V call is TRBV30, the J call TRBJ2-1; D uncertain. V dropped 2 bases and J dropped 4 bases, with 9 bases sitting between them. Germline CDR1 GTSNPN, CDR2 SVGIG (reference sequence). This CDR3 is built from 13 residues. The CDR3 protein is CAWSSDLYNEQFF. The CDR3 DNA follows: TGTGCCTGGAGTTCTGACTTATACAATGAGCAGTTCTTC.

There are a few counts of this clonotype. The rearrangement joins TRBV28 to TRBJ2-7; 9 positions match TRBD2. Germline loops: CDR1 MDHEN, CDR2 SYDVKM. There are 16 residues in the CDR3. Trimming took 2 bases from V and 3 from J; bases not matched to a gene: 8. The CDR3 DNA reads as TGTGCCAGCAGTTTACTTTCGACTAGCGGTAACTACGAGCAGTACTTC. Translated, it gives CASSLLSTSGNYEQYF.

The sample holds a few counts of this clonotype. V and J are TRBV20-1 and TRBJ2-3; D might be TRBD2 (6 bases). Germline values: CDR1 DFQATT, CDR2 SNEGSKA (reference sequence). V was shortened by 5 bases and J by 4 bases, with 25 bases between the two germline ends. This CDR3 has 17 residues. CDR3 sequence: CSAEGSGGRPPSDTQYF. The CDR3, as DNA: TGCAGTGCTGAAGGGTCGGGTGGGAGGCCCCCCTCAGATACGCAGTATTTT.

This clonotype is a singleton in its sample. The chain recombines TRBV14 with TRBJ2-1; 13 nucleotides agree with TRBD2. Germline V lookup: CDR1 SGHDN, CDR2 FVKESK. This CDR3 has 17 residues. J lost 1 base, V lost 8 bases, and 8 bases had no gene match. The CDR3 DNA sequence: TGTGCCAGCGCACTAGCGGGAGGGCGGAGTTCCTACAATGAGCAGTTCTTC. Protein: CASALAGGRSSYNEQFF. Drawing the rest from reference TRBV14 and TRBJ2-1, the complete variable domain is EAGVTQFPSHSVIEKGQTVTLRCDPISGHDNLYWYRRVMGKEIKFLLHFVKESKQDESGMPNNRFLAERTGGTYSTLKVQPAELEDSGVYFCASALAGGRSSYNEQFFGPGTRLTVL.

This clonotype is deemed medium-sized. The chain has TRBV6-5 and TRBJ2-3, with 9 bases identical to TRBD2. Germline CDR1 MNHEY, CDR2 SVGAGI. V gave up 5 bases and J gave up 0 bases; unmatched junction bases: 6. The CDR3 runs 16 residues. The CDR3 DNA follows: TGTGCCAGCAGTAAGCGGGGGGACCGAAGCACAGATACGCAGTATTTT. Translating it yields CASSKRGDRSTDTQYF.

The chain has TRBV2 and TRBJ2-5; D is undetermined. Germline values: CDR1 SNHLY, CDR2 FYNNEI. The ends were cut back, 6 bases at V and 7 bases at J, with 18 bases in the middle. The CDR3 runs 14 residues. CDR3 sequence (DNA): TGTGCCAGCAGCCAAGACTTGCCCCGGAGGACCCAGTACTTC. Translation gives CASSQDLPRRTQYF.

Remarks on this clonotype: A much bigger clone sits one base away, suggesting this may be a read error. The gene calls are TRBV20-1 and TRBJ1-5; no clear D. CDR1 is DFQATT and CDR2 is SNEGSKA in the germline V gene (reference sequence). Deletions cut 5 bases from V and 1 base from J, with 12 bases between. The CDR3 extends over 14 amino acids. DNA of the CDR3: TGCAGTGCTCAGAACTTGGACAGCAATCAGCCCCAGCATTTT. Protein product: CSAQNLDSNQPQHF.

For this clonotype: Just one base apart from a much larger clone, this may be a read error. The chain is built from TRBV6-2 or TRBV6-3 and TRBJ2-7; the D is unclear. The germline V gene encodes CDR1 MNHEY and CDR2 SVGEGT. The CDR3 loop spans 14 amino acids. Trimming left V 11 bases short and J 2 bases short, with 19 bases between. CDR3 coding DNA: TGTGCCCCGCCACACCCCGAGACAACCTACGAGCAGTACTTC. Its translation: CAPPHPETTYEQYF.

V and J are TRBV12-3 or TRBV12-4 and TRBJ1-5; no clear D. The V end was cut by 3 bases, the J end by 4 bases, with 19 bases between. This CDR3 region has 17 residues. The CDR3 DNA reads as TGTGCCAGCAGTTTGTACTCGGGCAGGCCGGATAATCAGCCCCAGCATTTT. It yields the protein CASSLYSGRPDNQPQHF.

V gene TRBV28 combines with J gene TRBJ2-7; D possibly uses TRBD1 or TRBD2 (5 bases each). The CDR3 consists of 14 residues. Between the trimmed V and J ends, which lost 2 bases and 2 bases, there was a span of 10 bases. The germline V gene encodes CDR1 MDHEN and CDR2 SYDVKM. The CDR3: CASSLEGQTYEQYF. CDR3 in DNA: TGTGCCAGCAGTTTAGAGGGGCAGACCTACGAGCAGTACTTC.

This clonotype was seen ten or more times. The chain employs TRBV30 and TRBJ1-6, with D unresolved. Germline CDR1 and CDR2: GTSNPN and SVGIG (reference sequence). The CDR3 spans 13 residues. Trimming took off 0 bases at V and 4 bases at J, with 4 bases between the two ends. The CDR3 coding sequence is TGTGCCTGGAGTGTACAGTATAATTCACCCCTCCACTTT. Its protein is CAWSVQYNSPLHF.

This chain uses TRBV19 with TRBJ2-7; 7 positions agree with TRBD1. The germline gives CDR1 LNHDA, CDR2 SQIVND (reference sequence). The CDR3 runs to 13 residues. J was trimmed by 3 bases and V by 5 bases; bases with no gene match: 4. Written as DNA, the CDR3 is TGTGCCAGTAGTCGACAGGGTAGCTACGAGCAGTACTTC. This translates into CASSRQGSYEQYF. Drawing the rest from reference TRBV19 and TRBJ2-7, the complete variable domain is DGGITQSPKYLFRKEGQNVTLSCEQNLNHDAMYWYRQDPGQGLRLIYYSQIVNDFQKGDIAEGYSVSREKKESFPLTVTSAQKNPTAFYLCASSRQGSYEQYFGPGTRLTVT.

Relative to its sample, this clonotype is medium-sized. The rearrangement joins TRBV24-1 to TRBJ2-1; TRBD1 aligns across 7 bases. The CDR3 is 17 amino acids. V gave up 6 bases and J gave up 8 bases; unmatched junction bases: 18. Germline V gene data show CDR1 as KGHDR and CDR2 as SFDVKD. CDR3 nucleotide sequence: TGTGCCACCAGTTCCCCGACCGGGACAGCCAAAGAGGATGAGCAGTTCTTC. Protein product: CATSSPTGTAKEDEQFF.

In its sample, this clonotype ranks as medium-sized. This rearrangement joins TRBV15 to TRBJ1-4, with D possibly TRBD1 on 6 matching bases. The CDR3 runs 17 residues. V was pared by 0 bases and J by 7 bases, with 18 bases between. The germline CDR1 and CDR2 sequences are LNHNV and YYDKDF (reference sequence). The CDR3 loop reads CATSRDRGGQFSEKLFF. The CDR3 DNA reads TGTGCCACCAGCAGAGACCGGGGGGGACAATTCAGTGAAAAACTGTTTTTT.

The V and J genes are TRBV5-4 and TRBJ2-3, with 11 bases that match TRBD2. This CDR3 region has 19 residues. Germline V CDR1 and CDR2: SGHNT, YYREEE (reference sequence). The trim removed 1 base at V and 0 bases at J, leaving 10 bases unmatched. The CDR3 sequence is CASSLLASGRSSSTDTQYF. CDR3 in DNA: TGTGCCAGCAGCTTGCTCGCTAGCGGGAGGAGTAGTAGCACAGATACGCAGTATTTT. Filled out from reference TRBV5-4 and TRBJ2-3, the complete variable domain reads ETGVTQSPTHLIKTRGQQVTLRCSSQSGHNTVSWYQQALGQGPQFIFQYYREEENGRGNFPPRFSGLQFPNYSSELNVNALELDDSALYLCASSLLASGRSSSTDTQYFGPGTRLTVL.